The present entry profiles one T cell receptor beta chain with its context. Antigen specificity is unknown. Other DNA sequences in the sample encode the same CDR3. Profiled with immunoSEQ multiplex PCR; TCRdb holds only in-frame clones, not every one. The table includes around 160,000 clones, approximately 90% detected once. This specimen comes from a study of T cell responses to AZD1222 COVID-19 vaccine. Study-wide points: An increase in Spike-specific TCR breadth and depth was observed after two AZD1222 doses. Most donors were white British, females outnumbered males, and clonal diversity was possibly underestimated.

The material was peripheral blood, obtained on day 0 of AZD1222 vaccination. This receptor was identified in an adult in good health.

CDR3 sequence (DNA): TGTGCCAGCTCACCAGGAGGGGGCAATCAGCCCCAGCATTTT. It codes for CASSPGGGNQPQHF. The chain links TRBV18 to TRBJ1-5, with a tentative D call TRBD1 (5 bases). CDR3 length equals 14 residues. In germline, CDR1 is KGHSH, CDR2 LQKENI. The V gene lost 2 bases and the J gene lost 2 bases, with 7 bases spanning the gap.